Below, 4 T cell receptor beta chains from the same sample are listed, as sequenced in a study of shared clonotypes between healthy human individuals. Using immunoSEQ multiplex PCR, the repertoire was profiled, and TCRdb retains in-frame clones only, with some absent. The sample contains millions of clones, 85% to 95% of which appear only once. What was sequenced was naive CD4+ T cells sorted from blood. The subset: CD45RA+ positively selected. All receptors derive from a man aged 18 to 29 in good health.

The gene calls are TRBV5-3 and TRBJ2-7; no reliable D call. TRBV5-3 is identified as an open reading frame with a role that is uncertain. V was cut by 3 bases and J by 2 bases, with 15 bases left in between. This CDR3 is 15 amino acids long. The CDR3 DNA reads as TGTGCCAGAAGCTGTCCAACGGCCTCAGCCTACGAGCAGTACTTC. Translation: CARSCPTASAYEQYF.

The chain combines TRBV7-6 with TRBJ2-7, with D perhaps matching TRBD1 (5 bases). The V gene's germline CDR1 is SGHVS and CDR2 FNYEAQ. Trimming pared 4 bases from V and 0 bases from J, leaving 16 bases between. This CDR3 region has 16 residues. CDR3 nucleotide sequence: TGTGCCAGCAGCTCAAATAAAGGCGACAGCTCCTACGAGCAGTACTTC. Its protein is CASSSNKGDSSYEQYF.

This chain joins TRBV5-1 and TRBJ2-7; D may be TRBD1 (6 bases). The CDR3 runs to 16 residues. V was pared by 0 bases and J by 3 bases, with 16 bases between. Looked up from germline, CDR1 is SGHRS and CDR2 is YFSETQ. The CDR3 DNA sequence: TGCGCCAGCAGCTTGGTGGGGGCCATCCGGAGCTACGAGCAGTACTTC. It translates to CASSLVGAIRSYEQYF.

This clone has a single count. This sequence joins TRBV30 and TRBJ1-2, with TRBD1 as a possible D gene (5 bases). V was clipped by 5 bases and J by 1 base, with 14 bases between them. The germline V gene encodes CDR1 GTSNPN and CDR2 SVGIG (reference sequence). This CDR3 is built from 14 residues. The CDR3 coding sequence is TGTGCCTGGGGGGGACCCCTACTTAACTATGGCTACACCTTC. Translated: CAWGGPLLNYGYTF.